The present TCR beta chain was sequenced within a study of cytomegalovirus exposure and HLA in healthy donors. CDR3 length: 13 amino acids. Germline V gene data show CDR1 as SGHRS and CDR2 as YFSETQ. V lost 0 bases and J 4 bases, leaving 7 bases between the germline ends. PCR primers comprised 60 Vbeta and 13 Jbeta primers. Using immunoSEQ multiplex PCR, the repertoire was profiled, and TCRdb retains in-frame clones only, with some absent. The sample yields roughly 100,000 clones, roughly 80% seen once. The specimen was PBMCs. The clonotype comes from a man aged 30-40 years in good health and CMV-seropositive. The gene calls are TRBV5-1 and TRBJ2-5; D is uncertain. The CDR3 is CASSLVPSETQYF. The CDR3, as DNA: TGCGCCAGCAGCTTGGTTCCCTCAGAGACCCAGTACTTC.